The 32 T cell receptor beta chains below come from one sample, sequenced in a study of control samples from healthy donors and cancer patients. Assay used: immunoSEQ multiplex PCR; TCRdb lists only in-frame clones, some missing. The sample consists of approximately 70,000 clones, approximately 90% of them appearing once. Source material: PBMCs. The receptors shown here come from a man in his 60s with colorectal cancer.

V usage is TRBV4-1 and J usage is TRBJ1-2, with D unresolved. Trimming took 2 bases from V and 4 from J, leaving 11 bases between them. Germline CDR1 and CDR2: MGHRA and YSYEKL. The CDR3 is 14 amino acids. In DNA, the CDR3 is TGCGCCAGCAGCCAACCTACGTCTAGCTATGGCTACACCTTC. This gives the protein CASSQPTSSYGYTF.

CDR3 coding DNA: TGCAGTGCAGGGGCCGGGGAAAAACTGTTTTTT. Translated: CSAGAGEKLFF. This chain connects TRBV20-1 to TRBJ1-4, with D perhaps TRBD1 (5 bases). The CDR3 consists of 11 residues. Germline CDR1 reads DFQATT; CDR2 reads SNEGSKA (reference sequence). V was pared by 6 bases and J by 8 bases, with 10 bases between.

V and J are TRBV28 and TRBJ1-5; tentatively, D is TRBD1 (6 bases). Germline V gene lookup returns CDR1 MDHEN and CDR2 SYDVKM. The CDR3 has 16 amino acids. V gave up 6 bases and J gave up 0 bases, with 15 bases separating them. As DNA, the CDR3 is TGTGCCAGCAGACTAGGGGGGTTTCGTAGCAATCAGCCCCAGCATTTT. Translating it yields CASRLGGFRSNQPQHF.

A single count supports this clone. This chain connects TRBV30 to TRBJ2-7, with D hard to call. Looked up from germline, CDR1 is GTSNPN and CDR2 is SVGIG (reference sequence). The CDR3 runs to 11 residues. CDR3 in amino acids: CALEKGYEQYF. The CDR3 coding sequence is TGTGCGTTGGAGAAGGGTTACGAGCAGTACTTC.

Concerning this clone: Other DNA sequences of this sample code for an identical CDR3. The V gene is TRBV11-3, the J gene TRBJ2-3; TRBD2 matches at 14 bases. CDR3 length equals 17 residues. Germline CDR1 and CDR2: SGHNT and YENEEA. After removal of 5 bases from V and 0 bases from J, the junction contained 4 bases not matched to a gene. In DNA form, the CDR3 reads TGTGCCAGCAGCCCCGGACTAGCGGGGGGTAGCACAGATACGCAGTATTTT. Translating gives CASSPGLAGGSTDTQYF.

This clone was seen once. The chain links TRBV4-1 to TRBJ2-3, with D perhaps TRBD1 or TRBD2 (6 bases each). Trimming pared 1 base from V and 4 bases from J, leaving 18 bases between. The length of the CDR3 is 17 residues. From germline, CDR1 is MGHRA and CDR2 YSYEKL. The CDR3 is CASSQGAPHGGADTQYF. The CDR3 DNA sequence: TGCGCCAGCAGCCAAGGGGCCCCCCACGGGGGCGCAGATACGCAGTATTTT.

The chain recombines TRBV7-2 with TRBJ2-7; TRBD2 matches 13 bases. J gave up 4 bases and V 1 base, and 1 base lay outside the gene matches. The length of the CDR3 is 15 residues. Germline assignment: CDR1 SGHTA and CDR2 FQGNSA. Written as DNA, the CDR3 is TGTGCCAGCAGCTTAGGACTAGCGGGGGGATACGAGCAGTACTTC. This codes for CASSLGLAGGYEQYF.

Notes on this clone: Other DNA sequences within the sample encode an identical CDR3. This chain connects TRBV9 to TRBJ1-6, with a tentative D call TRBD1 (6 bases). CDR1 and CDR2 (germline): SGDLS, YYNGEE. V lost 2 bases, J lost 7 bases, and 7 bases lay in between. CDR3 length: 13 residues. CDR3 region: CASSVGGNSPLHF. The CDR3 nucleotides are TGTGCCAGCAGCGTCGGGGGCAATTCACCCCTCCACTTT.

The chain is built from TRBV5-1 and TRBJ2-1; 7 nucleotides agree with TRBD2. The CDR3 is 15 residues long. Germline V gives CDR1 SGHRS, CDR2 YFSETQ. Germline trimming cut 0 bases from V and 2 bases from J; bases unmatched to any gene: 2. The CDR3 here is CASSLGLAPYNEQFF. CDR3 in DNA: TGCGCCAGCAGCTTGGGACTAGCCCCCTACAATGAGCAGTTCTTC.

CDR3 in DNA: TGTGCCACCAGTGGGACAGGGGGCTTGGGAAACATTCAGTACTTC. Its protein is CATSGTGGLGNIQYF. The rearrangement uses TRBV24-1 and TRBJ2-4; 11 nucleotides agree with TRBD1. This CDR3 contains 15 residues. Germline V gene data show CDR1 as KGHDR and CDR2 as SFDVKD. Trimming cost V 5 bases and J 6 bases; bases outside gene matches: 5.

The chain couples TRBV7-9 to TRBJ1-1, with a tentative D call TRBD1 (6 bases). Trimming cost V 5 bases and J 5 bases, with 12 bases left between them. This CDR3 has 13 amino acids. Germline V gene lookup returns CDR1 SEHNR and CDR2 FQNEAQ (reference sequence). CDR3 DNA: TGTGCCAGCAGCCCGAAAGGGGGTACTGAAGCTTTCTTT. Amino acids: CASSPKGGTEAFF.

The genes are TRBV12-5 and TRBJ2-7; TRBD1 matches at 7 bases. The CDR3 contains 16 residues. V was clipped by 0 bases and J by 0 bases; unmatched bases: 5. Germline CDR1 LGHNT, CDR2 FRNRAP. The CDR3 DNA reads TGTGCTAGTGGTTTGGTAAGGGACAGTTACTCCTACGAGCAGTACTTC. Translated: CASGLVRDSYSYEQYF.

The J gene is TRBJ1-2, the V gene TRBV6-5, with a possible D match to TRBD1 (5 bases). CDR1 is MNHEY, CDR2 SVGAGI, per germline. This CDR3 has 12 amino acids. Trimming pared 8 bases from V and 6 bases from J, leaving 13 bases between. CDR3 sequence: CASSRGTDGYTF. In nucleotides, the CDR3 is TGTGCCAGCTCCCGCGGGACCGATGGCTACACCTTC.

The chain links TRBV6-1 to TRBJ2-6, with TRBD1 matching 8 bases. CDR1 is MNHNS, CDR2 SASEGT, per germline. There are 14 residues in the CDR3. V lost 2 bases, J lost 6 bases, and 0 bases stayed unmatched. CDR3 amino acids: CASSEQGAANVLTF. The CDR3 DNA follows: TGTGCCAGCAGTGAACAGGGGGCGGCCAACGTCCTGACTTTC.

V gene TRBV4-1 combines with J gene TRBJ2-3, with D unresolved. Germline CDR1 MGHRA, CDR2 YSYEKL. This CDR3 contains 12 residues. Deletions cut 10 bases from V and 4 bases from J, with 12 bases between. In nucleotides, the CDR3 is TGCGCCACCGCGGATCGGGCAGATACGCAGTATTTT. Protein product: CATADRADTQYF.

The CDR3: CASSPGYNEQFF. DNA of the CDR3: TGTGCCAGCAGTCCAGGCTACAATGAGCAGTTCTTC. The chain has TRBV5-4 and TRBJ2-1; D is undetermined. Germline CDR1 SGHNT, CDR2 YYREEE (reference sequence). V was cut by 5 bases and J by 3 bases, with 6 bases left in between. The length of the CDR3 is 12 residues. Using reference TRBV5-4 and TRBJ2-1 for the parts outside the CDR3, the full variable domain is ETGVTQSPTHLIKTRGQQVTLRCSSQSGHNTVSWYQQALGQGPQFIFQYYREEENGRGNFPPRFSGLQFPNYSSELNVNALELDDSALYLCASSPGYNEQFFGPGTRLTVL.

The rearrangement links TRBV6-6 to TRBJ2-3; a possible D gene is TRBD2 (7 bases). The CDR3 sequence is 15 residues long. Germline CDR1 is MNHNY and CDR2 is SVGAGI (reference sequence). V shed 6 bases and J shed 3 bases, with 16 bases lying between them. The DNA for the CDR3 is TGTGCCAGCAGGACGATAGGGGGGGGTACAGATACGCAGTATTTT. Its translation: CASRTIGGGTDTQYF.

This rearrangement joins TRBV19 to TRBJ2-1, with 8 bases identical to TRBD2. Per the germline V gene, CDR1 is LNHDA and CDR2 is SQIVND (reference sequence). Germline trimming cut 5 bases from V and 8 bases from J; bases unmatched to any gene: 8. This CDR3 spans 14 amino acids. The CDR3 sequence: CASSSIAGWDEQFF. In nucleotides, the CDR3 is TGTGCCAGTAGTTCCATAGCGGGGTGGGATGAGCAGTTCTTC.

The chain combines TRBV12-3 or TRBV12-4 with TRBJ2-2; possible D gene TRBD1, 6 bases. Trimming left V 11 bases short and J 3 bases short, with 13 bases between. This CDR3 spans 13 amino acids. CDR3 sequence reads: CAGQSQYTGELFF. The CDR3 coding sequence is TGTGCCGGACAGTCCCAGTACACCGGGGAGCTGTTTTTT.

V and J are TRBV6-1 and TRBJ1-4; 9 nucleotides align to TRBD1. From germline, CDR1 is MNHNS and CDR2 SASEGT. This CDR3 spans 18 amino acids. Unmatched junction bases numbered 5, after V lost 0 bases and J lost 0 bases. DNA for the CDR3: TGTGCCAGCAGTGAAGCCCTTAGACAGGGGGCAACTAATGAAAAACTGTTTTTT. Amino acids: CASSEALRQGATNEKLFF.

Turning to this clone: Other DNA sequences in the same sample also yield this CDR3. This rearrangement joins TRBV5-1 to TRBJ1-1; D ambiguous. Germline values: CDR1 SGHRS, CDR2 YFSETQ. The V gene lost 4 bases and the J gene lost 0 bases, with 10 bases spanning the gap. The CDR3 spans 14 residues. The CDR3 spells CASSLTGLNTEAFF. For the CDR3, the DNA is TGCGCCAGCAGCCTCACGGGGTTGAACACTGAAGCTTTCTTT.

The rearrangement joins TRBV2 to TRBJ1-3; unclear D gene. The CDR3 extends over 13 amino acids. Germline V CDR1 and CDR2: SNHLY, FYNNEI. Trimming shortened V by 5 bases and J by 3 bases, and 8 bases separated the two germline ends. The CDR3 DNA reads as TGTGCCAGCAGTAAGAGTTTTGGAAACACCATATATTTT. It encodes CASSKSFGNTIYF.

This clone was picked up one time. The chain couples TRBV19 to TRBJ1-3; D is unclear. Germline V gives CDR1 LNHDA, CDR2 SQIVND (reference sequence). CDR3 length equals 11 residues. V dropped 5 bases and J dropped 8 bases, with 7 bases sitting between them. The CDR3 region has the DNA TGTGCCAGTAGTGTCCAGTACACCATATATTTT. Its translation: CASSVQYTIYF.

The V and J genes are TRBV7-9 and TRBJ2-1; TRBD1 matches at 7 bases. J lost 1 base, V lost 5 bases, and 2 bases had no gene match. Germline CDR1 and CDR2: SEHNR and FQNEAQ (reference sequence). CDR3 length equals 14 residues. DNA of the CDR3: TGTGCCAGCAGCCCCAGGGGGTCCTACAATGAGCAGTTCTTC. Translation gives CASSPRGSYNEQFF.

This chain joins TRBV7-2 and TRBJ2-1; D perhaps matches TRBD1 (5 bases). V lost 6 bases, J lost 5 bases, and 23 bases lay in between. Germline-derived CDR1 and CDR2 are SGHTA and FQGNSA. The CDR3 has 17 residues. The CDR3 region is CASSNQGPSIGHNEQFF. The CDR3 DNA reads TGTGCCAGCAGTAACCAGGGCCCCTCAATAGGTCACAATGAGCAGTTCTTC.

The V call is TRBV28, the J call TRBJ1-3; the D is unclear. The CDR3 length is 14 residues. The germline V gene encodes CDR1 MDHEN and CDR2 SYDVKM. Trimming removed 5 bases at V and 0 bases at J, with 8 bases between. CDR3: CASSQVSSGNTIYF. DNA of the CDR3: TGTGCCAGCAGTCAGGTCAGCTCTGGAAACACCATATATTTT.

CDR3 sequence: CASSLGSSLPGSPLHF. Written as DNA, the CDR3 is TGTGCCAGCAGTTTAGGCAGTTCTTTACCGGGTTCACCCCTCCACTTT. This sequence joins TRBV28 and TRBJ1-6; the D is unclear. Germline loops: CDR1 MDHEN, CDR2 SYDVKM. The CDR3 is 16 amino acids. Trimming shortened V by 2 bases and J by 9 bases, and 17 bases separated the two germline ends.

This chain links TRBV7-2 with TRBJ2-1; 9 bases fit TRBD2. J was trimmed by 7 bases and V by 1 base; bases with no gene match: 14. The CDR3 has 18 residues. Germline CDR1 and CDR2: SGHTA and FQGNSA. CDR3 bases: TGTGCCAGCAGCTTAGGATGGGCGGCGGGGGGGCGTCAGAATGAGCAGTTCTTC. It encodes CASSLGWAAGGRQNEQFF.

The J gene is TRBJ2-3, the V gene TRBV4-1, with D possibly matching TRBD1 (6 bases). The V and J ends lost 4 bases and 3 bases respectively, with 11 bases between them. The germline V gene encodes CDR1 MGHRA and CDR2 YSYEKL. This CDR3 has 14 amino acids. The CDR3 bases are TGCGCCAGCAGCCGGCAGGGGTTGACAGATACGCAGTATTTT. It specifies CASSRQGLTDTQYF.

V usage is TRBV7-2 and J usage is TRBJ2-2, with 9 nucleotides matching TRBD1. The V gene's germline CDR1 is SGHTA and CDR2 FQGNSA. Trimming cost V 5 bases and J 4 bases; bases outside gene matches: 11. The CDR3 is made up of 17 amino acids. CDR3 DNA sequence: TGTGCCAGCAGCACCCAACCGACAGGGGGAAGCACCGGGGAGCTGTTTTTT. Translation: CASSTQPTGGSTGELFF.

The genes are TRBV6-2 or TRBV6-3 and TRBJ2-7; no clear D gene. V was trimmed by 6 bases and J by 2 bases, leaving 5 bases between them. The CDR3 totals 11 residues. CDR1 and CDR2 (germline): MNHEY, SVGEGT. CDR3 in DNA: TGTGCCAGCAGCCGGACCTACGAGCAGTACTTC. Translating gives CASSRTYEQYF.

The chain is built from TRBV2 and TRBJ2-2; D remains ambiguous. Between the trimmed V and J ends, which lost 4 bases and 2 bases, there was a span of 8 bases. The germline CDR1 and CDR2 sequences are SNHLY and FYNNEI. The CDR3 contains 14 residues. The CDR3 DNA follows: TGTGCCAGCAGTGGGAACAGAAACACCGGGGAGCTGTTTTTT. Its translation: CASSGNRNTGELFF.